This passage covers 18 T cell receptor beta chains from one sample sequenced in a study of shared clonotypes between healthy human individuals. CD45RO-negative cells were positively selected for CCR7, leaving out terminally differentiated effector memory CD45RA+ cells. Measured with immunoSEQ multiplex PCR; TCRdb has only the in-frame clones, and not every one. The sample lists roughly 810,000 clones, 96% seen once, with over 0.2% in the top ten. The sequencing sample was made of naive CD8+ T cells sorted from blood. The receptors here all came from a young man in good health.

This chain connects TRBV5-1 to TRBJ2-5; TRBD2 matches 9 bases. Germline CDR1 reads SGHRS; CDR2 reads YFSETQ. CDR3 length equals 14 residues. V lost 2 bases, J lost 5 bases, and 4 bases stayed unmatched. The CDR3 bases are TGCGCCAGCAGCTTTAGCGGGAGTGGTGAGACCCAGTACTTC. Translation gives CASSFSGSGETQYF.

J is TRBJ2-7 and V is TRBV28, with D hard to call. Trimming took off 6 bases at V and 3 bases at J, with 12 bases between the two ends. The germline V gene encodes CDR1 MDHEN and CDR2 SYDVKM. The length of the CDR3 is 13 residues. CDR3 DNA sequence: TGTGCCAGCAGGGCCGGGTCCCACTACGAGCAGTACTTC. Encoded protein: CASRAGSHYEQYF. Complete variable domain (other parts from reference TRBV28 and TRBJ2-7): DVKVTQSSRYLVKRTGEKVFLECVQDMDHENMFWYRQDPGLGLRLIYFSYDVKMKEKGDIPEGYSVSREKKERFSLILESASTNQTSMYLCASRAGSHYEQYFGPGTRLTVT.

This chain connects TRBV28 to TRBJ2-2; 7 bases align to TRBD2. Looked up from germline, CDR1 is MDHEN and CDR2 is SYDVKM. This CDR3 comprises 15 residues. V lost 3 bases, J lost 7 bases, and 8 bases stayed unmatched. The CDR3 sequence is CASSFLSGGHGELFF. The CDR3 DNA is TGTGCCAGCAGTTTCTTGTCGGGAGGTCACGGGGAGCTGTTTTTT. Filled out from reference TRBV28 and TRBJ2-2, the complete variable domain reads DVKVTQSSRYLVKRTGEKVFLECVQDMDHENMFWYRQDPGLGLRLIYFSYDVKMKEKGDIPEGYSVSREKKERFSLILESASTNQTSMYLCASSFLSGGHGELFFGEGSRLTVL.

The CDR3 bases are TGTGCCAGCTCTTACGGACTGAGAGGATTAACAGAGACCCAGTACTTC. This codes for CASSYGLRGLTETQYF. The chain carries TRBV18 and TRBJ2-5; D is perhaps TRBD2 (5 bases). Germline CDR1 KGHSH, CDR2 LQKENI. The CDR3 spans 16 residues. The V and J ends lost 6 bases and 4 bases respectively, with 21 bases between them.

This chain connects TRBV9 to TRBJ2-3, with a possible D match to TRBD2 (5 bases). CDR3 length equals 15 residues. The V gene lost 0 bases and the J gene lost 4 bases, with 12 bases spanning the gap. CDR1 SGDLS and CDR2 YYNGEE come from the germline V gene. This chain's CDR3 is CASSVGRGSSDTQYF. The CDR3 DNA reads TGTGCCAGCAGCGTAGGTCGCGGGTCATCAGATACGCAGTATTTT. The whole variable domain, remainder taken from reference TRBV9 and TRBJ2-3, is DSGVTQTPKHLITATGQRVTLRCSPRSGDLSVYWYQQSLDQGLQFLIQYYNGEERAKGNILERFSAQQFPDLHSELNLSSLELGDSALYFCASSVGRGSSDTQYFGPGTRLTVL.

The chain couples TRBV6-6 to TRBJ2-7; 13 bases line up with TRBD2. After removal of 6 bases from V and 9 bases from J, the junction contained 11 bases not matched to a gene. This CDR3 contains 15 residues. Germline V gene data show CDR1 as MNHNY and CDR2 as SVGAGI (reference sequence). The CDR3 DNA sequence: TGTGCCAGCAGAACGGGGACTAGCGGGAAGTTCGGGCAGTACTTC. Protein product: CASRTGTSGKFGQYF.

The J gene is TRBJ1-1, the V gene TRBV6-1; TRBD1 might be the D (6 bases). CDR3 length equals 11 residues. The V and J ends lost 6 bases and 5 bases respectively, with 7 bases between them. Germline CDR1 is MNHNS and CDR2 is SASEGT. The CDR3: CASRRGTEAFF. The CDR3 region has the DNA TGTGCCAGCAGAAGGGGGACTGAAGCTTTCTTT.

The chain recombines TRBV7-6 with TRBJ2-5; D perhaps matches TRBD1 (6 bases). With 2 bases removed from V and 8 bases from J, the gap between germline ends came to 18 bases. CDR3 size: 15 residues. The germline V gene has CDR1 SGHVS and CDR2 FNYEAQ. CDR3 nucleotide sequence: TGTGCCAGCAGCTTAACGGACAGCCCCAAGAGAACCCAGTACTTC. This sequence encodes CASSLTDSPKRTQYF.

J is TRBJ2-2 and V is TRBV25-1; TRBD2 agrees at 7 bases. CDR3 length: 16 residues. The germline V gene encodes CDR1 MGHDK and CDR2 SYGVNS. V was pared by 6 bases and J by 0 bases, with 7 bases of the junction left unmatched. The CDR3 is CASRGGVTANTGELFF. The DNA for the CDR3 is TGTGCCAGCAGGGGAGGGGTCACCGCGAACACCGGGGAGCTGTTTTTT.

CDR3: CASRSGVAGNQPQHF. The CDR3, as DNA: TGTGCCAGCAGGTCAGGGGTCGCGGGCAATCAGCCCCAGCATTTT. The chain is built from TRBV28 and TRBJ1-5; a possible D gene is TRBD1 (6 bases). CDR3 size: 15 residues. The V and J ends lost 6 bases and 2 bases respectively, with 14 bases between them. Germline CDR1 and CDR2: MDHEN and SYDVKM.

The CDR3 nucleotides are TGTGCCAGCAGCTTAGCGCTCGGGAACGAGCAGTACTTC. It codes for CASSLALGNEQYF. The chain is built from TRBV7-6 and TRBJ2-7, with D possibly TRBD2 on 5 matching bases. Trimming took 0 bases from V and 5 from J, leaving 8 bases between them. This CDR3 comprises 13 residues. Germline V CDR1 and CDR2: SGHVS, FNYEAQ.

The genes are TRBV10-2 and TRBJ2-7, with D possibly being TRBD1 (6 bases). The germline CDR1 and CDR2 sequences are WSHSY and SAAADI. The CDR3 extends over 14 amino acids. Trimming pared 0 bases from V and 6 bases from J, leaving 12 bases between. CDR3 DNA sequence: TGCGCCAGCAGTGAGTCGAGACAGGCCAGCGAGCAGTACTTC. This translates into CASSESRQASEQYF.

The rearrangement joins TRBV27 to TRBJ1-4; D is ambiguous. The CDR3 totals 13 residues. Germline CDR1 reads MNHEY; CDR2 reads SMNVEV (reference sequence). Deletions cut 8 bases from V and 7 bases from J, with 14 bases between. The CDR3, as DNA: TGTGCCAGCCGAACGGCGTCGGGTGAAAAACTGTTTTTT. The encoded protein is CASRTASGEKLFF.

The rearrangement joins TRBV11-2 to TRBJ2-7; D might be TRBD1 (5 bases). Germline V gene data show CDR1 as SGHAT and CDR2 as FQNNGV. Between the trimmed V and J ends, which lost 9 bases and 1 base, there was a span of 10 bases. The CDR3 is made up of 12 amino acids. The CDR3 sequence: CASKTGSYEQYF. DNA of the CDR3: TGTGCCAGTAAAACAGGTTCCTACGAGCAGTACTTC.

Of note for this clone: This CDR3 is also generated by other DNA sequences in the sample. The chain joins TRBV27 to TRBJ2-7; D is perhaps TRBD2 (6 bases). Deletions cut 3 bases from V and 6 bases from J, with 9 bases between. Germline CDR1 reads MNHEY; CDR2 reads SMNVEV (reference sequence). The CDR3 is 12 amino acids. The CDR3 region is CASSFPGGEQYF. DNA for the CDR3: TGTGCCAGCAGTTTCCCCGGGGGCGAGCAGTACTTC.

This chain links TRBV27 with TRBJ2-5, with D maybe TRBD1 (6 bases). Germline CDR1 and CDR2: MNHEY and SMNVEV (reference sequence). V lost 5 bases and J 2 bases, leaving 12 bases between the germline ends. The CDR3 has 14 amino acids. This CDR3 is CASSITGLQETQYF. CDR3 nucleotide sequence: TGTGCCAGCAGTATAACAGGGTTACAAGAGACCCAGTACTTC.

The chain carries TRBV6-4 and TRBJ2-1; TRBD2 might be the D (6 bases). This CDR3 region has 13 residues. Germline V CDR1 and CDR2: MRHNA, SNTAGT. V lost 5 bases and J lost 7, with 12 bases in between. In DNA, the CDR3 is TGTGCCAGCAGTCGCGGGGCCGGTAATGAGCAGTTCTTC. Translated, it gives CASSRGAGNEQFF.

The rearrangement joins TRBV29-1 to TRBJ2-1, with 11 bases lining up with TRBD2. Per the germline V gene, CDR1 is SQVTM and CDR2 is ANQGSEA. After removal of 4 bases from V and 7 bases from J, the junction contained 3 bases not matched to a gene. The CDR3 contains 13 residues. The CDR3 here is CSVVLAGENEQFF. The CDR3 DNA reads as TGCAGCGTTGTACTAGCGGGAGAGAATGAGCAGTTCTTC.